This T cell receptor beta chain was recorded in a study of T cells in women clearing cervical HPV infection. Study-level background: Controls gave blood once infection was undetectable; cases at lesion identification. Case blood was drawn a median about 23 weeks after lesion detection. Study-wide results and caveats: Cases carried less TRBV6-7 than controls: roughly 0.12% versus 0.17%.

Method: immunoSEQ multiplex PCR; TCRdb's copy keeps in-frame clones and lacks some. The ten top clones account for around 1.7%, within a sample of about 36,000 clones. As to this clone: What it binds is unknown. The CDR3 is cut off 3 residues early in the read; its end comes from the germline J gene.

This CDR3 comprises 14 residues. Trimming cost V 3 bases and J 2 bases, with 9 bases left between them. The germline V gene has CDR1 LNHDA and CDR2 SQIVND (reference sequence). This clonotype was obtained from a woman between 18 and 69 years old with a cervical HPV16 infection that either progressed to CIN3+ or cleared (not recorded which). Material: blood buffy coat. The chain is built from TRBV19 and TRBJ2-3; D might be TRBD1 (6 bases). CDR3 sequence: CASSIRTATDTQYF. Partial CDR3 DNA: TGTGCCAGTAGTATCCGGACAGCCACAGATACG.